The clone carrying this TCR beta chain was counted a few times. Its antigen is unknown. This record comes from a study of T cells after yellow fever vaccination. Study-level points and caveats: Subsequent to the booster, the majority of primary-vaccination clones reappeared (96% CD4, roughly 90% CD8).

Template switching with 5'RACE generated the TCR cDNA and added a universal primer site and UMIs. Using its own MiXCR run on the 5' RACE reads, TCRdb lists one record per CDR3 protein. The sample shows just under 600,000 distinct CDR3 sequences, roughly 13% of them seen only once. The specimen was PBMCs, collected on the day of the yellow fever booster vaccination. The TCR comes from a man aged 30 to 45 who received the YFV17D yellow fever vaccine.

The CDR3 loop reads CASLAGVMADTQYF. The DNA of the CDR3 is TGTGCCAGCTTGGCGGGAGTTATGGCAGATACGCAGTATTTT. The rearrangement joins TRBV2 to TRBJ2-3; 7 nucleotides agree with TRBD2. After removal of 8 bases from V and 4 bases from J, the junction contained 9 bases not matched to a gene. This CDR3 is built from 14 residues. Germline V gene lookup returns CDR1 SNHLY and CDR2 FYNNEI.